This TCR beta chain was recovered during a study of T-cell reconstitution after alpha-beta-depleted transplantation in children (dated by TCRdb to 2016 to 2018). For context, the study as a whole: T-cell immune reconstitution after TCRalphabeta/CD19-depleted allogeneic hematopoietic cell transplantation in children was quantitatively tracked in the study by means of TCR repertoire profiling.

The trim is 2 bases for V and 4 bases for J, with a gap of 15 bases between the germline ends. The CDR3 numbers 17 residues from cysteine through phenylalanine. CDR3 DNA is the only sequence kept; it has 51 bases, read in frame from the first base. CDR1 and CDR2, looked up from the germline V gene (reference sequence), are LGHDT and YNNKEL. This clonotype has just a few counts. This receptor's antigen is unknown. Base qualities are not recorded, but no much larger clone differs from it by a single base. The study at large found these results: The apparently early recovery of alphabetaT-cell counts about two months after transplant reportedly depended on only several hundred rapidly expanded clones that came from non-depleted graft cells. In some patients, the high TCRbeta diversity seen at day 60 was put down to recipient T cells and intrathymic progenitors that had survived conditioning. Over subsequent months, a decline in hyperexpanded clone frequencies was noted, and after one year, T-cell counts and TCRbeta diversity were mostly ascribed to newly produced T cells.

Libraries were built with PCR. The sequencing machine was an Illumina HiSeq 2500. TCR library preparation used molecular barcoding, with unique molecular identifiers applied to normalize quantification of the TCRbeta repertoire. The public sequencing data were trimmed at Q25 with fastp and processed into clonotypes with MiXCR by TCRdb, which kept only in-frame beta chains. Each entry is one CDR3 protein sequence, shown with its most common DNA and genes. This sample comprises about 220,000 distinct CDR3 sequences, under 20% of them detected only once. Of the sample, around two fifths falls within the top ten clones. The treatment or condition label of this sample denotes: allogeneic hematopoietic cell transplantation with graft depleted of TCRalphabeta T cells and CD19 B cells. TCRalphabeta/CD19-depleted allogeneic hematopoietic cell grafts were given to the transplant recipients, all of whom were children.

The sequence derives from a male patient aged 2-15 years who had a stem cell transplant for acute lymphoblastic leukemia, so the T cells may come from the graft donor. The chain couples TRBV3-1 to TRBJ2-6, with the D gene not clear enough to name. The sequencing here drew on PBMCs, mostly from graft donor cells, taken 360 days after TCRalphabeta/CD19-depleted stem cell transplant. The CDR3 sequence is CASSQLGWVLGANVLTF. The nucleotides are TGTGCCAGCAGCCAATTAGGATGGGTTCTCGGGGCCAACGTCCTGACTTTC.